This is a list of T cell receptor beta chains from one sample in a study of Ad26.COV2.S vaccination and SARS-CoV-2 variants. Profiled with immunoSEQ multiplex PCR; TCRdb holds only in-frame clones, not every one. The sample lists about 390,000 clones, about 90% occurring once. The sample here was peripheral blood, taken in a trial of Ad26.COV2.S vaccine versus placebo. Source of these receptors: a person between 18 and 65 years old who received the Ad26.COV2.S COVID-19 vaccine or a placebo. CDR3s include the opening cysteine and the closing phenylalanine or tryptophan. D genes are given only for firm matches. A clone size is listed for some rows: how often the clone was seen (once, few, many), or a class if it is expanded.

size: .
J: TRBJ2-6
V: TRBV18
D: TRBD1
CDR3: CASSLGQVISGANVLTF
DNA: TGTGCCAGCTCACTAGGACAGGTCATCTCTGGGGCCAACGTCCTGACTTTC

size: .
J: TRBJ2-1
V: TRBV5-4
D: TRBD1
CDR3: CASRGQAYEQFF
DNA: TGTGCCAGCAGAGGACAGGCCTATGAGCAGTTCTTC

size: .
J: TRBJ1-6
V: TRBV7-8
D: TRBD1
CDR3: CASSRDRNSPLHF
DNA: TGTGCCAGCAGCCGGGACAGAAATTCACCCCTCCACTTT

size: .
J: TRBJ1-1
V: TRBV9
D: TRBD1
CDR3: CASSATMGQGRGTEAFF
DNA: TGTGCCAGCAGCGCTACAATGGGACAGGGGAGAGGCACTGAAGCTTTCTTT

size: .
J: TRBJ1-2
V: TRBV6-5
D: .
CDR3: CASSYSGHYGYTF
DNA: TGTGCCAGCAGTTACTCTGGTCACTATGGCTACACCTTC

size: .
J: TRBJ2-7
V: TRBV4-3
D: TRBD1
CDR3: CASSFRQGAREQYF
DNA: TGCGCCAGCAGCTTCCGACAGGGGGCTCGCGAGCAGTACTTC

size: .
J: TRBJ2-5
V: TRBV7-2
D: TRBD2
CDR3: CASSFAGVRAPQYF
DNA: TGTGCCAGCAGCTTCGCGGGGGTCCGGGCGCCCCAGTACTTC

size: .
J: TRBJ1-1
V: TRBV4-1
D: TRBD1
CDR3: CASRAGGTEAFF
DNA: TGCGCCAGCAGAGCAGGGGGCACTGAAGCTTTCTTT

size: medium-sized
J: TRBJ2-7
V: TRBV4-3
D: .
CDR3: CASSQDTGHSYEQYF
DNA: TGCGCCAGCAGCCAAGATACGGGTCACTCCTACGAGCAGTACTTC

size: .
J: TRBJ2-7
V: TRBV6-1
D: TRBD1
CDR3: CASSERWPRDRAYEQYF
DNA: TGTGCCAGCAGTGAACGATGGCCACGGGACAGGGCTTACGAGCAGTACTTC

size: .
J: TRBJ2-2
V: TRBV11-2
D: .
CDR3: CASSLYGRTNTGELFF
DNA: TGTGCCAGCAGCTTATACGGACGGACGAACACCGGGGAGCTGTTTTTT

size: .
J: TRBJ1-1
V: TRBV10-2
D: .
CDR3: CASKTGPENTEAFF
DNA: TGCGCCAGCAAAACAGGGCCGGAGAACACTGAAGCTTTCTTT

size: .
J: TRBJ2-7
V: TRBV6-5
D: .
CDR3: CASSYSLESYEQYF
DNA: TGTGCCAGCAGTTACTCTTTAGAGTCCTACGAGCAGTACTTC

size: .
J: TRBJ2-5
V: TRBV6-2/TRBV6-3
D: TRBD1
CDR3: CASSTRTGWDQETQYF
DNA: TGTGCCAGCAGTACTAGGACAGGGTGGGACCAAGAGACCCAGTACTTC

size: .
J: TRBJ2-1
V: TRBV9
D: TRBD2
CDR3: CASSVELAGPNEQFF
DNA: TGTGCCAGCAGCGTAGAACTAGCGGGTCCCAATGAGCAGTTCTTC

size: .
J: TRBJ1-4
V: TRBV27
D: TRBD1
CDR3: CASRTGYGEKLFF
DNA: TGTGCCAGCAGGACAGGGTACGGGGAAAAACTGTTTTTT

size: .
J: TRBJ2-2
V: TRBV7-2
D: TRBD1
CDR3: CASSLSQGVGGELFF
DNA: TGTGCCAGCAGCTTAAGTCAGGGGGTAGGCGGGGAGCTGTTTTTT

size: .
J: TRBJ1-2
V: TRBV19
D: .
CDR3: CASSIAVGVGYTF
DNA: TGTGCCAGTAGTATAGCTGTCGGGGTCGGCTACACCTTC

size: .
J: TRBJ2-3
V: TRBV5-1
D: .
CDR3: CASSPSGGSGTQYF
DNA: TGCGCCAGCAGCCCCTCGGGGGGCTCGGGTACGCAGTATTTT

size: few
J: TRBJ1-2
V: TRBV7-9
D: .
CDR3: CASSLARENYGYTF
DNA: TGTGCCAGCAGCTTAGCCAGGGAAAACTATGGCTACACCTTC

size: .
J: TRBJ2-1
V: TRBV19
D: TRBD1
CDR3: CASGQGAYNEQFF
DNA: TGTGCCAGTGGGCAGGGGGCTTACAATGAGCAGTTCTTC

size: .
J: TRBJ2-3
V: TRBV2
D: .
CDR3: CASSEEDGTHTQYF
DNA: TGTGCCAGCAGTGAAGAGGACGGGACACATACGCAGTATTTT

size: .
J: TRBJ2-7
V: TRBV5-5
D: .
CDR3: CASSPGGPSTEQYF
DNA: TGTGCCAGCAGCCCCGGGGGACCCTCAACCGAGCAGTACTTC

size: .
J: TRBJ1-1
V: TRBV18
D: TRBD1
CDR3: CASSPPRQGEAFF
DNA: TGTGCCAGCTCACCACCACGACAGGGTGAAGCTTTCTTT

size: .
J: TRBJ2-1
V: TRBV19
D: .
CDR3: CASTSRTYNEQFF
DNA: TGTGCCAGTACCTCACGAACCTACAATGAGCAGTTCTTC

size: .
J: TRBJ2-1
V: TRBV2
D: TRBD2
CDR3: CAILAGGSSYNEQFF
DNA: TGTGCCATACTAGCGGGGGGGAGCTCCTACAATGAGCAGTTCTTC

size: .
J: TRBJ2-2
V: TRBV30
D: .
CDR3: CAWSSLRKNTGELFF
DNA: TGTGCCTGGAGTTCCCTCCGAAAAAACACCGGGGAGCTGTTTTTT

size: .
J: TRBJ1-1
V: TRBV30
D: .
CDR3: CAWSVSGKLNTEAFF
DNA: TGTGCCTGGAGTGTATCAGGGAAGTTGAACACTGAAGCTTTCTTT

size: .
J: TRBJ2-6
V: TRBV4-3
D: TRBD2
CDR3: CASSRGGTGANVLTF
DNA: TGCGCCAGCAGCCGCGGGGGGACTGGGGCCAACGTCCTGACTTTC

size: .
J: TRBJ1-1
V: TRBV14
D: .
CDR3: CASSQVRASAEAFF
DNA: TGTGCCAGCAGCCAAGTAAGGGCTAGTGCTGAAGCTTTCTTT

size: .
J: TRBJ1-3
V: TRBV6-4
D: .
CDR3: CASSDSRAGNTIYF
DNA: TGTGCCAGCAGTGACTCGAGGGCAGGAAACACCATATATTTT

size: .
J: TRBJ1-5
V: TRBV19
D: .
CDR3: CASRAYSNQPQHF
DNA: TGTGCCAGCAGGGCGTATAGCAATCAGCCCCAGCATTTT

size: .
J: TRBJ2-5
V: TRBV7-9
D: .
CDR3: CASSLEFETQYF
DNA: TGTGCCAGCAGCTTAGAGTTCGAGACCCAGTACTTC

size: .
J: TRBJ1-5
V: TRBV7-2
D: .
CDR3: CASSLLGPSGQPQHF
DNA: TGTGCCAGCAGCTTATTGGGCCCCAGTGGACAGCCCCAGCATTTT

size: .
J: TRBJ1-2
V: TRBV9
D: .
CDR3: CASSVAPLTPSYGYTF
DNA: TGTGCCAGCAGCGTAGCCCCCCTCACTCCTTCCTATGGCTACACCTTC

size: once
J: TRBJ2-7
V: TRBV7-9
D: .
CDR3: CASSQRGSGHEQYF
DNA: TGTGCCAGCAGCCAACGGGGTTCCGGACACGAGCAGTACTTC

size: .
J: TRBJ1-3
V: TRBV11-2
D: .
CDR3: CASSLATWRTQSTIYF
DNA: TGTGCCAGCAGCTTAGCAACCTGGAGGACCCAAAGCACCATATATTTT

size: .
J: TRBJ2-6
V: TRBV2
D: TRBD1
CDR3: CASSADRGAISGANVLTF
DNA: TGTGCCAGCAGTGCGGACAGGGGGGCAATCTCTGGGGCCAACGTCCTGACTTTC

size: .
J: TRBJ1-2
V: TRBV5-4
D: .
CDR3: CASSRDPRVDYGYTF
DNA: TGTGCCAGCAGCCGGGACCCCCGGGTGGACTATGGCTACACCTTC

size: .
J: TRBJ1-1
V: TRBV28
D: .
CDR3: CASSPAGRGTEAFF
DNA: TGTGCCAGCAGTCCCGCCGGGAGGGGCACTGAAGCTTTCTTT

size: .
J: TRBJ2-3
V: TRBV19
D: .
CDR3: CASSRGAWDTQYF
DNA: TGTGCCAGTAGTAGAGGGGCCTGGGATACGCAGTATTTT

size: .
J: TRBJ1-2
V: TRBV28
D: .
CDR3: CASRSGVYGYTF
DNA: TGTGCCAGCAGAAGCGGCGTCTATGGCTACACCTTC

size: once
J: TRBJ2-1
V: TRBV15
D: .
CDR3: CATSRVVGLFLNEQFF
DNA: TGTGCCACCAGCAGAGTGGTGGGACTTTTCCTCAATGAGCAGTTCTTC

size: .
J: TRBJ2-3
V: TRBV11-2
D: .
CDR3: CASSTPGPPSDTQYF
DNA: TGTGCCAGCAGCACACCGGGACCACCCTCCGATACGCAGTATTTT

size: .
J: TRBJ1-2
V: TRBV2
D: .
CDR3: CASRGQIYGYTF
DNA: TGTGCCAGCAGAGGACAGATCTATGGCTACACCTTC

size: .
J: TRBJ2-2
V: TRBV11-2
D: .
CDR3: CASSLKTAGELFF
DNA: TGTGCCAGCAGCTTAAAGACAGCGGGGGAGCTGTTTTTT

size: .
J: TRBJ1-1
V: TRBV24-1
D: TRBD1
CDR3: CATSDGTGGAFF
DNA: TGTGCCACCAGTGATGGGACAGGGGGAGCTTTCTTT

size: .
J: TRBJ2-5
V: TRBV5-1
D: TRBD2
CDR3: CASSLWEGTEETQYF
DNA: TGCGCCAGCAGCTTGTGGGAGGGGACGGAAGAGACCCAGTACTTC

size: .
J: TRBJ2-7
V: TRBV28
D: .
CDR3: CASSGGVRGRSYEQYF
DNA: TGTGCCAGCAGCGGTGGGGTTAGAGGGAGATCCTACGAGCAGTACTTC

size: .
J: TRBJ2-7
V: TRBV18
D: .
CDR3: CASSPRGIRAYEQYF
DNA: TGTGCCAGCTCACCCAGGGGTATTAGGGCCTACGAGCAGTACTTC

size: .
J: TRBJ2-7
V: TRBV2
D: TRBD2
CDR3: CASSSTGLGELYEQYF
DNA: TGTGCCAGCAGTTCAACCGGACTAGGGGAACTCTACGAGCAGTACTTC

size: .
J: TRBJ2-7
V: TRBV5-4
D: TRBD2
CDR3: CASSSSTAGGLDEQYF
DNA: TGTGCCAGCAGCTCCTCGACGGCCGGGGGGTTAGACGAGCAGTACTTC

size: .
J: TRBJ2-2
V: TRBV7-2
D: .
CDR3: CASSSRPSFSDTGELFF
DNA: TGTGCCAGCAGCTCAAGACCGAGCTTTAGCGACACCGGGGAGCTGTTTTTT

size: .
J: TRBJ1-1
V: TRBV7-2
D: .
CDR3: CASSLSWGGGFTEAFF
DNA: TGTGCCAGCAGCTTATCTTGGGGCGGGGGTTTCACTGAAGCTTTCTTT

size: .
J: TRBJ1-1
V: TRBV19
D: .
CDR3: CASSIYNRASNTEAFF
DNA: TGTGCCAGTAGTATATACAACAGAGCTTCGAACACTGAAGCTTTCTTT

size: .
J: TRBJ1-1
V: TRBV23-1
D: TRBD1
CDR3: CASSPRQGRRVNTEAFF
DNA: TGCGCCAGCAGCCCGAGACAGGGTAGAAGAGTGAACACTGAAGCTTTCTTT

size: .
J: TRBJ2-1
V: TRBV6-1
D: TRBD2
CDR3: CASSASSGGAGYNEQFF
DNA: TGTGCCAGCAGTGCCAGTAGCGGGGGGGCGGGTTACAATGAGCAGTTCTTC

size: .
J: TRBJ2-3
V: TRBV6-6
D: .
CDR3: CASSYSSIGEDTQYF
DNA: TGTGCCAGCAGTTACTCGAGTATCGGGGAGGATACGCAGTATTTT

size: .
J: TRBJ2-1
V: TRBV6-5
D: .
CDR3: CASSPQAYNEQFF
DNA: TGTGCCAGCAGCCCACAGGCCTACAATGAGCAGTTCTTC